This T cell receptor (beta chain) came from a study of blood T cell repertoires in COVID-19. Study at large: The United States, Italy and Spain provided the acute and convalescent COVID-19 samples. T cells, B-cell-depleted T cells, or PBMCs provided the cDNA or gDNA that served as material.

In the original workflow: Reference gene primer amplification in the assay estimated nucleated cell counts. The assay was immunoSEQ multiplex PCR, and TCRdb's table has in-frame clones only and misses some. The V and J calls and clone size were taken over from that table, and D and trimming were inferred from the DNA. The sample lists about 240,000 clones; around 85% were seen once. This CDR3 is 13 amino acids long. V was pared by 6 bases and J by 4 bases, with 10 bases between. Germline values: CDR1 MNHEY, CDR2 SVGAGI. Those enrolled in Seattle joined during active infection and were followed longitudinally afterward.

Material: peripheral blood. The chain has TRBV6-5 and TRBJ2-1; tentatively, D is TRBD1 (5 bases). This TCR was recovered from a man between 45 and 60 years old with COVID-19, enrolled during active disease. CDR3 bases: TGTGCCAGCAGGCCTAGACAGTACAATGAGCAGTTCTTC. Translating gives CASRPRQYNEQFF.